Shown below are 5 T cell receptor beta chains from a single sample sequenced in a study of blood T cell repertoires in COVID-19 (dated by TCRdb to 2018 to 2020). Library creation used the immunoSEQ multiplex PCR assay. Drawn from immuneACCESS, this table holds only the in-frame rearrangements with V and J called that TCRdb kept. Clones are partly lost; checked studies trace under half to an unresolved V gene and leave the rest unexplained. Across this sample there are almost 250,000 clones, with approximately 85% seen only once. The ten most abundant clones make up approximately 8.2% of the sample. The sample comprised PBMCs or T cells enriched from blood (not recorded which). The receptor set was obtained from a woman aged 45-65 years with acute COVID-19.

J is TRBJ2-7 and V is TRBV27, with D unresolved. The CDR3 is made up of 15 amino acids. Germline V lookup: CDR1 MNHEY, CDR2 SMNVEV (reference sequence). V was cut by 8 bases and J by 7 bases, with 24 bases left in between. In nucleotides, the CDR3 is TGTGCCAGCTCACCAGCAGGTTTCGCGAATGGGGAGCAGTACTTC. Amino acid sequence: CASSPAGFANGEQYF.

The chain combines TRBV5-4 with TRBJ1-2; a weak D match, TRBD1 (5 bases). In germline, CDR1 is SGHNT, CDR2 YYREEE (reference sequence). This CDR3 spans 13 amino acids. V was clipped by 0 bases and J by 4 bases, with 7 bases between them. CDR3 sequence (DNA): TGTGCCAGCAGCTTGGAGACAGCCTATGGCTACACCTTC. It specifies CASSLETAYGYTF.

The chain is built from TRBV5-6 and TRBJ1-2; 11 bases line up with TRBD1. The CDR3 extends over 16 amino acids. V was pared by 2 bases and J by 4 bases, with 7 bases of the junction left unmatched. Germline V lookup: CDR1 SGHDT, CDR2 YYEEEE. CDR3 in DNA: TGTGCCAGCAGCTTCCAAGGACAGGGGGCGACCTATGGCTACACCTTC. Protein: CASSFQGQGATYGYTF.

This clone was found once. This chain joins TRBV25-1 and TRBJ1-4; 9 bases are shared with TRBD1. The CDR3 totals 12 residues. Germline CDR1 reads MGHDK; CDR2 reads SYGVNS. Losses at the gene ends were 8 bases for V and 8 bases for J; bases not matched to a gene: 3. The CDR3 DNA follows: TGTGCCAGCCGGGACAGGGACGAAAAACTGTTTTTT. It codes for CASRDRDEKLFF.

The V call is TRBV19, the J call TRBJ2-1; 9 bases map to TRBD1. CDR1 and CDR2 from the germline V gene are LNHDA and SQIVND (reference sequence). CDR3 length: 13 amino acids. With 7 bases clipped from V and 7 bases from J, the junction kept 5 bases outside the gene matches. The CDR3 DNA reads TGTGCCAGTATCCGACAGGGGGAGAATGAGCAGTTCTTC. Translated: CASIRQGENEQFF.